This T cell receptor beta chain was sequenced during a study of blood T cell repertoires in COVID-19. As for the study in general: T cells, B-cell-depleted T cells, or PBMCs provided the cDNA or gDNA that served as material.

The assay was immunoSEQ multiplex PCR, and TCRdb's table has in-frame clones only and misses some. The sample yields 310,000 or so clones, nearly 90% seen once. Before being deemed recovered, Cohort 3 donors had two negative PCRs, clearance, or symptom resolution. The sequenced sample was PBMCs or T cells enriched from blood (not recorded which). This TCR came from a woman aged 25-40 years who had recovered from COVID-19.

Here the CDR3 reads CASSRGQSLGNTIYF. The DNA for the CDR3 is TGTGCCAGCAGTCGGGGACAGAGCCTTGGAAACACCATATATTTT. This sequence joins TRBV6-5 and TRBJ1-3; 7 bases map to TRBD1. This CDR3 comprises 15 residues. Trimming took 5 bases from V and 3 from J; bases not matched to a gene: 7. CDR1 is MNHEY, CDR2 SVGAGI, per germline.